This T cell receptor (beta chain) was observed in a study of shared clonotypes between healthy human individuals (TCRdb year 2020). Notes on the research overall: The cohort included a few men and a couple of women between 18 and 49 years of age. For each donor, CD4 naive and CD4 memory were each given three plates, CD8 naive was given two plates, and CD8 memory was given one plate. To increase sequencing depth and limit assay-specific biases, TCR repertoire library preparation and sequencing were carried out by different laboratories using diverse techniques. Per donor, leukapheresis produced somewhere between about 0.9 and 9.5 billion PBMCs. To estimate repertoire size and how much clonotypes are shared between individuals, the study performed deep sequencing of blood TCR repertoires from a handful of healthy adults.

Points the paper makes about the study in general: When several donors were compared, the shared fraction of clonotypes was 5% to 6.5% for naive CD4, 3% to 4% for naive CD8, more than 2% for memory CD4, and 0.35% to 0.5% for memory CD8. Even with the large sequencing depth, rarefaction of the sorted-subset datasets indicated that sequencing was incomplete. Larger estimated clonotype richness was generally found for naive subsets than for memory subsets. Compared with non-shared clonotypes, clonotypes shared by all four sorted-subset donors had higher generation probabilities. Pairwise subsampling led to the expectation that sequencing depth would affect the degree of clonotype sharing among donors. The genetic and exposure-history diversity represented was limited by the small number of donors. Sampling was restricted to blood, and TCR repertoires in tissues likely differ from the TCR repertoires found in blood.

This clone was recorded a few times. There is no known antigen for this receptor. It has no much larger one-base neighbor in the sample; base qualities were not kept. The germline V gene yields LGHNA for CDR1 and YNFKEQ for CDR2. From its cysteine to its phenylalanine, the CDR3 spans 13 amino acids. The CDR3 DNA has 39 bases and is translated from base 1. The V end gives up 5 bases and the J end 10 bases, leaving 6 bases in the junction not matched to a gene. Using the deep immunoSEQ assay, TCR CDR3 regions were amplified from genomic DNA by multiplex PCR. For each cell subset, the extracted genomic DNA was distributed evenly across all wells of several immunoSEQ 96-well plates, and each plate served as one replicate. For sorted subsets, about 200 ng genomic DNA, equal to about 30,000 T cell genomes, was loaded into each replicate PCR. The purified libraries were quantified using a Qubit 3.0 fluorometer, sized with a Bioanalyzer 2100, and then quantified again using the KAPA Library Quantification kit. Every immunoSEQ 96-well plate was sequenced on a dedicated single-read 150-cycle Illumina NextSeq 550 flow cell. In the paper's pipeline: Because the immunoSEQ output included only junctional sequences and no quality scores, the filtering could not be the same as the filtering used for full-length reads. Sequences were annotated with PyIR, a Python wrapper for IgBLAST v1.9, and V/J genes and CDR3 were assigned using IMGT germline references. Reads were filtered out if the reads had weak V/J assignments (E-value above 1e-6), no CDR3, stop codons, out-of-frame junctions, or ambiguous translated residues. V3J clonotypes were defined as sequences sharing the same inferred V gene, J gene, and CDR3 amino acid sequence. To compute the percentage overlap between repertoires, the number of shared unique clonotypes was divided by the size of the smaller repertoire. RTK rarefaction, the Chao1 estimator, and Recon v2.1 estimates of unobserved clonotypes were used to assess repertoire richness. For all TCRbeta clonotypes obtained by the gDNA method from a few donors, generation probabilities were computed with OLGA. TCRdb carries this immuneACCESS record with in-frame sequences only. Its versions omit some clonotypes, under half of them owing to an unresolved V gene in the studies checked, with the rest unexplained. V, J and clone size are taken as reported in that table, and D and trimming were inferred from the DNA itself. The sample table shows around 750,000 clones, and approximately 74% are seen once. Jointly, the top ten make up approximately 1.6% of the sample.

The donors were healthy, HIV-negative adults who had no recently reported acute infections or vaccinations. Every donor was a Caucasian adult living in Nashville, Tennessee, USA. CD4+ T cells were enriched through magnetic negative selection, after which naive cells were positively selected on CD45RA and the remaining negative fraction served as the memory subset. Blood was obtained by leukapheresis, after which PBMCs were separated by Ficoll-Histopaque density gradient centrifugation and cryopreserved in liquid nitrogen vapor phase. Analytical flow cytometry was used to check the purity and quantity of each magnetically sorted T cell population. Each sorted fraction had its genomic DNA isolated and then quantified by UV absorbance on a Nanodrop 2000c.

Recombination connected TRBV4-2 to TRBJ2-1, with 9 bases in between that match TRBD2. This receptor was obtained from a woman between 25 and 40 years old in good health. Sequencing was carried out using memory CD4+ T cells sorted from blood. Sample cell subset or site, as interpreted from the label and publication: CD45RA-negative fraction. This receptor has the CDR3 CASSGGRAGEQFF. Read as DNA, the sequence is TGTGCCAGCAGCGGCGGGAGGGCCGGGGAGCAGTTCTTC.